One and the same sample provided the 22 T cell receptor beta chains below, sequenced in a study of blood T cells in healthy people across ages. Alongside a J-beta primer mix, a sample-barcoded 5' primer served in a second PCR lasting about 7 to 12 cycles. TCRdb reanalysed the 5' RACE reads using MiXCR and keeps one entry per CDR3 protein. Here the sample spans under 2 million distinct CDR3 sequences, about 35% being singletons. The sequencing input was blood. The receptors originated from a woman aged 25 to 39 in good health.

The J gene is TRBJ1-1, the V gene TRBV6-2 or TRBV6-3, with D tentatively TRBD1 (5 bases). The CDR3 runs to 14 residues. Germline V gene data show CDR1 as MNHEY and CDR2 as SVGEGT. V was cut by 2 bases and J by 4 bases, with 11 bases left in between. CDR3 loop: CASSYGGQITEAFF. In nucleotides, the CDR3 is TGTGCCAGCAGTTACGGGGGTCAGATCACTGAAGCTTTCTTT.

J is TRBJ1-4 and V is TRBV28; a possible D gene is TRBD1 (6 bases). The CDR3 totals 14 residues. V shed 4 bases and J shed 8 bases, with 14 bases lying between them. Germline loops: CDR1 MDHEN, CDR2 SYDVKM. CDR3 bases: TGTGCCAGCAGTTATCAGGGGCGTGGAGAAAAACTGTTTTTT. Amino acids: CASSYQGRGEKLFF.

CDR3 residues: CASSFSGGRGDTQYF. CDR3 nucleotides: TGTGCCAGCAGCTTTAGCGGGGGGCGGGGAGATACGCAGTATTTT. The chain uses TRBV7-3 and TRBJ2-3; TRBD2 aligns across 10 bases. The CDR3 is 15 residues long. Trimming removed 3 bases from V and 5 bases from J; junction bases left unmatched: 5. CDR1 and CDR2 from the germline V gene are SGHTA and FQGTGA.

The J gene is TRBJ1-4, the V gene TRBV15, with 11 bases matching TRBD1. V lost 2 bases, J lost 7 bases, and 3 bases stayed unmatched. CDR3 size: 15 residues. Germline loops: CDR1 LNHNV, CDR2 YYDKDF (reference sequence). CDR3 coding DNA: TGTGCCACCAGCAGACCGGACAGGGGGCCTGAAAAACTGTTTTTT. This gives the protein CATSRPDRGPEKLFF.

This clonotype has only a few counts. The chain recombines TRBV7-2 with TRBJ2-7, with 7 bases aligning to TRBD2. The germline V gene has CDR1 SGHTA and CDR2 FQGNSA. The CDR3 consists of 14 residues. The trim removed 5 bases at V and 3 bases at J, leaving 7 bases unmatched. The CDR3 protein is CASSRGGGVYEQYF. The CDR3 nucleotides are TGTGCCAGCAGCCGAGGCGGGGGAGTCTACGAGCAGTACTTC. The complete variable domain, with remaining parts taken from reference TRBV7-2 and TRBJ2-7, reads GAGVSQSPSNKVTEKGKDVELRCDPISGHTALYWYRQSLGQGLEFLIYFQGNSAPDKSGLPSDRFSAERTGGSVSTLTIQRTQQEDSAVYLCASSRGGGVYEQYFGPGTRLTVT.

This clonotype was detected many times. The rearrangement joins TRBV6-4 to TRBJ2-1, with a possible D match to TRBD2 (5 bases). V shed 6 bases and J shed 5 bases, with 17 bases lying between them. There are 15 residues in the CDR3. Germline lookup yields CDR1 MRHNA and CDR2 SNTAGT. The CDR3 region is CASSPLSGSDNEQFF. The CDR3 nucleotides read TGTGCCAGCAGCCCCTTAAGCGGATCGGACAATGAGCAGTTCTTC.

This clonotype has just a few counts. This chain connects TRBV20-1 to TRBJ2-5; tentative D call: TRBD1 (5 bases). The CDR3 covers 14 residues. Germline V gene sequence: CDR1 DFQATT, CDR2 SNEGSKA (reference sequence). V gave up 7 bases and J gave up 1 base, with 16 bases separating them. CDR3: CSEATVGAQETQYF. CDR3 in DNA: TGCAGTGAGGCGACAGTAGGGGCCCAAGAGACCCAGTACTTC.

CDR3 amino acids: CASSSTQGHLMHKDTQYF. The DNA of the CDR3 is TGCGCCAGCAGCTCGACACAGGGACACTTAATGCACAAGGATACGCAGTATTTT. The rearrangement uses TRBV5-1 and TRBJ2-3, with D perhaps TRBD1 (6 bases). Trimming took 3 bases from V and 6 from J, leaving 26 bases between them. Germline V gene lookup returns CDR1 SGHRS and CDR2 YFSETQ. CDR3 length equals 18 residues.

This clonotype was seen a handful of times. The chain employs TRBV27 and TRBJ1-1, with D perhaps TRBD1 (6 bases). Looked up from germline, CDR1 is MNHEY and CDR2 is SMNVEV (reference sequence). This CDR3 spans 13 amino acids. V dropped 4 bases and J dropped 8 bases, with 14 bases sitting between them. The CDR3 loop is CASSWGQGLEAFF. The CDR3 DNA reads as TGTGCCAGCAGTTGGGGTCAGGGGCTGGAAGCTTTCTTT.

This clonotype has only a few counts. CDR3 nucleotides: TGCAGTGCTAACGAGAACACTGAAGCTTTCTTT. Translation: CSANENTEAFF. The chain recombines TRBV20-1 with TRBJ1-1; D not resolved. Germline CDR1 is DFQATT and CDR2 is SNEGSKA (reference sequence). The V end lost 4 bases, the J end lost 1 base, and 4 bases lay between the germline ends. This CDR3 spans 11 amino acids.

This clonotype appeared many times. Written as DNA, the CDR3 is TGTGCCATCAGTGAGTCGGTTAGTCTCTACGAGCAGTACTTC. This translates into CAISESVSLYEQYF. V gene TRBV10-3 combines with J gene TRBJ2-7, with D uncertain. The germline gives CDR1 ENHRY, CDR2 SYGVKD. The CDR3 sequence is 14 residues long. V gave up 0 bases and J gave up 3 bases, with 9 bases separating them.

The rearrangement links TRBV21-1 to TRBJ1-3; the table names TRBD1, a call not compared with the DNA. TRBV21-1 is deemed a pseudogene. CDR3 length: 14 amino acids. Here the CDR3 reads CAGGRVHSGNTIYF. CDR3 nucleotides: TGTGCCGGTGGCAGGGTCCACTCTGGAAACACCATATATTTT.

This chain uses TRBV9 with TRBJ2-3; perhaps TRBD1 as D (6 bases). This CDR3 comprises 14 residues. V lost 4 bases and J lost 5, with 14 bases in between. Per germline, CDR1 SGDLS and CDR2 YYNGEE. In DNA, the CDR3 is TGTGCCAGCAGCCCTCGGGACAACAGAGATACGCAGTATTTT. It encodes CASSPRDNRDTQYF.

This rearrangement joins TRBV5-1 to TRBJ2-1, with D unclear. This CDR3 has 12 residues. The germline gives CDR1 SGHRS, CDR2 YFSETQ. V lost 0 bases, J lost 13 bases, and 11 bases lay in between. CDR3 loop: CASSLDQIPQFF. DNA of the CDR3: TGCGCCAGCAGCTTGGATCAAATCCCCCAGTTCTTC.

The chain employs TRBV27 and TRBJ1-1; D not certain. CDR3 size: 13 residues. V was clipped by 3 bases and J by 5 bases, with 10 bases between them. Germline CDR1 and CDR2: MNHEY and SMNVEV (reference sequence). The CDR3 nucleotides read TGTGCCAGCAGTTTTAGGGCCCGAACTGAAGCTTTCTTT. Its protein product is CASSFRARTEAFF.

This clonotype was detected a few times. The V and J genes are TRBV7-6 and TRBJ2-4; D may be TRBD1 (6 bases). Judging by the DNA end, TRBJ2-7 fits better; the J call may be wrong. The CDR3 contains 14 residues. Germline CDR1 SGHVS, CDR2 FNYEAQ. DNA of the CDR3: TGTGCCAGCAGCAATCAGGCACAGGGCTACGAGCAGTACTTC. Translating gives CASSNQAQGYEQYF.

Note on this clonotype: One end of the junction is discordant with germline, which a read error may explain. J is TRBJ2-7 and V is TRBV6-1; weak D call: TRBD2 (6 bases). The CDR3 is 15 amino acids. Germline CDR1 reads MNHNS; CDR2 reads SASEGT. The CDR3 nucleotides read TGCGCCAGCACTACATTGAGCGCGGGATCGGGGGAGCAGTACTTC. This encodes CASTTLSAGSGEQYF.

This clonotype was recorded many times. V usage is TRBV3-1 and J usage is TRBJ2-7, with D maybe TRBD2 (5 bases). The V end was cut by 5 bases, the J end by 6 bases, with 11 bases between. The CDR3 covers 12 residues. Looked up from germline, CDR1 is LGHDT and CDR2 is YNNKEL (reference sequence). CDR3 DNA: TGTGCCAGCAGCTTAGCGCTGGGCGAGCAGTACTTC. Encoded protein: CASSLALGEQYF.

This clonotype has ten or more counts. The V and J genes are TRBV4-2 and TRBJ2-1, with 13 nucleotides matching TRBD2. Germline loops: CDR1 LGHNA, CDR2 YNFKEQ. V was pared by 3 bases and J by 8 bases, with 7 bases of the junction left unmatched. The CDR3 has 16 residues. The CDR3 coding sequence is TGTGCCAGCAGCCACGCACTAGCGGGAGGGCAAGATGAGCAGTTCTTC. Amino acid sequence: CASSHALAGGQDEQFF.

This chain uses TRBV15 with TRBJ2-1; the match to TRBD2 covers 7 bases. V shed 1 base and J 5 bases; nucleotides not matched to a gene: 8. The CDR3 totals 16 residues. CDR1 is LNHNV, CDR2 YYDKDF, per germline (reference sequence). CDR3 sequence (DNA): TGTGCCACCAGCAGAGTGCGGGAGTTCGTCGACAATGAGCAGTTCTTC. It encodes CATSRVREFVDNEQFF. The full variable domain, rest sourced from reference TRBV15 and TRBJ2-1, is DAMVIQNPRYQVTQFGKPVTLSCSQTLNHNVMYWYQQKSSQAPKLLFHYYDKDFNNEADTPDNFQSRRPNTSFCFLDIRSPGLGDTAMYLCATSRVREFVDNEQFFGPGTRLTVL.

The chain is built from TRBV20-1 and TRBJ2-1; a weak D match, TRBD2 (5 bases). Germline-derived CDR1 and CDR2 are DFQATT and SNEGSKA (reference sequence). Trimming pared 6 bases from V and 5 bases from J, leaving 8 bases between. CDR3 length equals 11 residues. CDR3 nucleotides: TGCAGTGCCCCGCGGGACAATGAGCAGTTCTTC. Its translation is CSAPRDNEQFF.

This clonotype has just a few counts. J is TRBJ2-7 and V is TRBV4-1; 11 bases align to TRBD1. The CDR3 is 15 residues long. V was pared by 4 bases and J by 2 bases, with 4 bases of the junction left unmatched. Germline-derived CDR1 and CDR2 are MGHRA and YSYEKL. CDR3 protein: CASSRDRGAAYEQYF. CDR3 nucleotides: TGCGCCAGCAGCCGGGACAGGGGGGCTGCCTACGAGCAGTACTTC.